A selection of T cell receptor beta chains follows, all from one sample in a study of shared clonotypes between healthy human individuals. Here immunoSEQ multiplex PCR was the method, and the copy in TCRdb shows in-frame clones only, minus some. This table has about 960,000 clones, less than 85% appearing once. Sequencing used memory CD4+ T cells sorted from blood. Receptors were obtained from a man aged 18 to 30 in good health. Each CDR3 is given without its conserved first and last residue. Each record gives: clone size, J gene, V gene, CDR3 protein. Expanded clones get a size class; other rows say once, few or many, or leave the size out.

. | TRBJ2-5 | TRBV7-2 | ASSFAQETQY
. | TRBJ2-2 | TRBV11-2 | ASSLNRNTGELF
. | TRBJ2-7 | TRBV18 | ASSRIGAYEQY
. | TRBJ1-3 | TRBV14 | ASSPQQVSGNTIY
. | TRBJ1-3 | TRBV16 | ASSPQTSGNTIY
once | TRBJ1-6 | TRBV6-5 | ASSYRQEMYSPLH
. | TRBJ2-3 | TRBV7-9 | ASSFGIAGDTQY
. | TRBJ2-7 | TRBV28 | VVGSYEQY
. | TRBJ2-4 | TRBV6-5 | ASSDHGKNIQY
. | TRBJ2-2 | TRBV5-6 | ASSLALREGHGGELF
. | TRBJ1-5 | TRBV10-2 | ASRKGQRNQPQH
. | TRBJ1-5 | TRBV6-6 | ASSYSQGARQPQH
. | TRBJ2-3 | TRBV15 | ATSSIRGTDTQY
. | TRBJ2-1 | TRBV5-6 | ASSKVYAQFYNEQF
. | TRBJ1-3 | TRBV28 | ASSFGGSSGNTIY
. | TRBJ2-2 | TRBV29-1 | SVERAANTGELF
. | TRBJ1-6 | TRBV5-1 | ASSLDDSPLH
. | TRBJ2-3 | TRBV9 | ASSVAGGFTDTQY
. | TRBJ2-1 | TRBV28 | ASSQGSEQF
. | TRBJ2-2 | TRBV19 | ASSIDPGTGELF
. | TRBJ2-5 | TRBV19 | ASSMVAGKETQY
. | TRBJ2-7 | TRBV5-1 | ASSLEQAYEQY
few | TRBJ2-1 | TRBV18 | ASSPLLPGLAGEQF
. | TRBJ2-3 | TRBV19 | ASSLRDKGDTQY
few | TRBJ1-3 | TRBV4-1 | ASSQSTPLGHTIY
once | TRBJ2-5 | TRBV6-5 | ASRPGLAGAETQY
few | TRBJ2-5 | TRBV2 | ASSESVQETQY
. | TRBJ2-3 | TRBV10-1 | ASSDMTSGSTDTQY
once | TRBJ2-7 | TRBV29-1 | SVLLEGASEQY
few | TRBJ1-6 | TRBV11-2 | ASSPAGRNSPLH
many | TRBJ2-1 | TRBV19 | ASSLAGSHNEQF
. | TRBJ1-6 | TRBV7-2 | ASSFRQASSYNSPLH
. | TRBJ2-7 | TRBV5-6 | ASSAVGGTYEQY
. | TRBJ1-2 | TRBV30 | AHKGSARAGGDGYT
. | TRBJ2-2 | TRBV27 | ASSLSFIGELF
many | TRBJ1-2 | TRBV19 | ASSIGTGATTNGYT
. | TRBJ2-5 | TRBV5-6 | ASSLVEVGETQY
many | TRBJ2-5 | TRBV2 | ASSDQRGWRETQY
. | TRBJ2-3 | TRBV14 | ASSPKPRTSGRDTQY
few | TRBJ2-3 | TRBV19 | ASSILLGQGTDTQY
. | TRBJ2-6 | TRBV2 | ASSQGQGRPGANVLT
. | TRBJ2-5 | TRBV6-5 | ASSPLGETRETQY
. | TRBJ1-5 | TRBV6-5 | ASSSGGGIGNQPQH
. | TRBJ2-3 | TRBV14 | ASSQDTGLQY
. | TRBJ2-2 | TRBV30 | AWSIVRTGGKTGELF
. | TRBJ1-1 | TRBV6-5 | ASFGRNTEAF
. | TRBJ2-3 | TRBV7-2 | ASSLQTSGAGDTQY
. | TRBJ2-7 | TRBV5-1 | ASSSGLAGENWDEQY
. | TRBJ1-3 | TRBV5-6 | ASSRGDRGYLFSGNTIY
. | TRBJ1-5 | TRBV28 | ASSFADQPQH
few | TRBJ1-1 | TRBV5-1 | ASSVGGMNTEAF
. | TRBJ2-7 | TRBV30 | AWRGRDEQY
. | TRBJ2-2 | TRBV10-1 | ATGGANTGELF
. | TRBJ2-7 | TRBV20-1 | ATGANYEQY
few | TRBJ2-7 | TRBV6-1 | ASSDSSF